This T cell receptor beta chain was profiled in a study of blood T cells in healthy people across ages. The CDR3 sequence is 15 residues long. After removal of 0 bases from V and 5 bases from J, the junction contained 4 bases not matched to a gene. In germline, CDR1 is MGHRA, CDR2 YSYEKL. It was with a sample-barcoded 5' primer and a J-beta primer mix that a second PCR of roughly 6 to 12 cycles was run. A template-switch adaptor containing 12 random nucleotides labeled each cDNA molecule. TCRdb reanalysed the 5' RACE reads using MiXCR and keeps one entry per CDR3 protein. The table includes roughly 680,000 distinct CDR3 sequences, 45% to 60% detected once.

The chain recombines TRBV4-1 with TRBJ1-2, with 9 bases lining up with TRBD1. Sequenced input: blood. This receptor was obtained from a woman older than 75 in good health. DNA for the CDR3: TGCGCCAGCAGCCAAGAGTGGACAGGGGCATATGGCTACACCTTC. This gives the protein CASSQEWTGAYGYTF.